Each of the 22 T cell receptor beta chains below was sequenced from the same sample in a study of Graves' ophthalmopathy and Graves' hyperthyroidism. Beta-chain TCR CDR3 regions were amplified from RNA transcripts. The authors performed first-round RT-PCR with HTBI primers and then a second-round multiplex PCR. One entry per CDR3 protein, called by TCRdb with MiXCR from the multiplex PCR reads. The sample holds some 350,000 distinct CDR3 sequences, about a sixth seen once. The source material was peripheral blood. The receptors were sampled from an adult woman with stable Graves' hyperthyroidism.

This chain joins TRBV6-5 and TRBJ2-2; 7 bases line up with TRBD1. CDR1 MNHEY and CDR2 SVGAGI come from the germline V gene. This CDR3 region has 15 residues. J lost 5 bases, V lost 2 bases, and 5 bases had no gene match. The CDR3 reads CASSYRTTGTGELFF. The CDR3 region has the DNA TGTGCCAGCAGTTACCGAACGACAGGGACCGGGGAGCTGTTTTTT.

In this sample, this clonotype turned up many times. The V and J genes are TRBV28 and TRBJ2-7, with D perhaps TRBD1 or TRBD2 (5 bases each). V lost 4 bases, J lost 9 bases, and 31 bases lay in between. Germline V gene lookup returns CDR1 MDHEN and CDR2 SYDVKM. CDR3 length: 18 amino acids. The CDR3 nucleotides read TGTGCCAGCAGTTCCTACCACGACGGCCGGGGCCACCCTGGGGGGCAGTACTTC. This codes for CASSSYHDGRGHPGGQYF.

This clonotype appeared many times. This chain links TRBV15 with TRBJ1-2; D gene ambiguous. The CDR3 consists of 13 residues. Germline lookup yields CDR1 LNHNV and CDR2 YYDKDF (reference sequence). The V and J ends lost 1 base and 5 bases respectively, with 8 bases between them. The CDR3 DNA follows: TGTGCCACCAGCAGAGGAGGAGGGTATGGCTACACCTTC. It encodes CATSRGGGYGYTF.

This clonotype was seen repeatedly, ten times or more. The chain combines TRBV24-1 with TRBJ1-2; maybe TRBD1 (5 bases). This CDR3 spans 13 amino acids. Trimming shortened V by 4 bases and J by 5 bases, and 10 bases separated the two germline ends. The V gene's germline CDR1 is KGHDR and CDR2 SFDVKD. The CDR3 region has the DNA TGTGCCACCAGTGACGTGCAGGGATATGGCTACACCTTC. Its protein is CATSDVQGYGYTF.

This clonotype showed up many times. The rearrangement uses TRBV27 and TRBJ2-7; TRBD2 might be the D (5 bases). Trimming took 7 bases from V and 2 from J, leaving 21 bases between them. CDR3 length: 16 amino acids. Germline CDR1 reads MNHEY; CDR2 reads SMNVEV (reference sequence). CDR3 nucleotides: TGTGCCAGCACCCTCCGAGGGCCCCCGGGGACCTACGAGCAGTACTTC. The encoded protein is CASTLRGPPGTYEQYF.

This clonotype was recorded at least ten times. The chain combines TRBV9 with TRBJ2-7; tentatively, D is TRBD2 (5 bases). CDR1 and CDR2 from the germline V gene are SGDLS and YYNGEE. The CDR3 runs 14 residues. Trimming shortened V by 0 bases and J by 8 bases, and 15 bases separated the two germline ends. CDR3 nucleotide sequence: TGTGCCAGCAGCGTAGGCGGGCAAGATCGAAAGCAGTACTTC. It translates to CASSVGGQDRKQYF.

This chain connects TRBV14 to TRBJ2-7, with TRBD2 matching over 7 bases. The J segment lost 2 bases and the V segment lost 1 base, leaving 11 bases of the junction unmatched. CDR1 is SGHDN, CDR2 FVKESK, per germline. The CDR3 runs to 17 residues. CDR3 sequence reads: CASSQGLTLREPYEQYF. DNA for the CDR3: TGTGCCAGCAGCCAAGGTCTGACTTTGCGGGAGCCCTACGAGCAGTACTTC. Supplemented by reference TRBV14 and TRBJ2-7, the full variable domain reads EAGVTQFPSHSVIEKGQTVTLRCDPISGHDNLYWYRRVMGKEIKFLLHFVKESKQDESGMPNNRFLAERTGGTYSTLKVQPAELEDSGVYFCASSQGLTLREPYEQYFGPGTRLTVT.

This clonotype was detected ten times or more. The chain has TRBV27 and TRBJ2-2; possibly TRBD1 for D (6 bases). V was cut by 3 bases and J by 0 bases, with 8 bases left in between. CDR3 size: 15 residues. CDR1 and CDR2 from the germline V gene are MNHEY and SMNVEV (reference sequence). This CDR3 is CASSFRGTNTGELFF. The CDR3 DNA is TGTGCCAGCAGTTTTAGGGGGACGAACACCGGGGAGCTGTTTTTT.

In the case of this clonotype: A clone one base away is much larger, so this may be a read error. The genes are TRBV28 and TRBJ1-1, with D tentatively TRBD1 (6 bases). This CDR3 region has 13 residues. V was shortened by 8 bases and J by 1 base, with 11 bases between the two germline ends. From germline, CDR1 is MDHEN and CDR2 SYDVKM. CDR3 DNA sequence: TGTGCCAGCCCAGGACAGAGGAACACTGAAGCTTTCTTT. Its translation: CASPGQRNTEAFF.

This clonotype was seen many times. The chain carries TRBV6-5 and TRBJ1-1; D is ambiguous. This CDR3 is 16 amino acids long. Trimming stripped 4 bases from V and 3 bases from J, with 18 bases between. Germline assignment: CDR1 MNHEY and CDR2 SVGAGI. The CDR3 nucleotides read TGTGCCAGCAGTTCCACCACGAGCAGGCGGTACACTGAAGCTTTCTTT. Translated, it gives CASSSTTSRRYTEAFF.

Many counts were recorded for this clonotype. This chain joins TRBV5-1 and TRBJ1-2, with TRBD1 matching over 8 bases. CDR1 SGHRS and CDR2 YFSETQ come from the germline V gene. Trimming cost V 4 bases and J 8 bases; bases outside gene matches: 13. This CDR3 spans 15 amino acids. CDR3 nucleotides: TGCGCCAGCAGCCCGAGCGCGCAGGGGGCGATCGGCTACACCTTC. Protein product: CASSPSAQGAIGYTF.

Comment on this clonotype: A junction boundary mismatches the germline segment, possibly from a read error. V gene TRBV27 combines with J gene TRBJ2-4; tentatively, D is TRBD2 (5 bases). Germline CDR1 is MNHEY and CDR2 is SMNVEV (reference sequence). This CDR3 spans 16 amino acids. The CDR3 spells CASSSTRALERNIKYF. DNA for the CDR3: TGTGCCAGCAGTTCCACCCGGGCCCTGGAGCGGAACATTAAGTACTTC.

The chain uses TRBV10-3 and TRBJ1-6, with a tentative D call TRBD1 (5 bases). The V end was cut by 3 bases, the J end by 7 bases, with 13 bases between. This CDR3 spans 15 amino acids. In germline, CDR1 is ENHRY, CDR2 SYGVKD. In DNA form, the CDR3 reads TGTGCCATCAGTGACGGCTGGGGCTTGAATTCACCCCTCCACTTT. It specifies CAISDGWGLNSPLHF.

The V gene is TRBV18, the J gene TRBJ1-2; no firm D call. Germline V lookup: CDR1 KGHSH, CDR2 LQKENI. The CDR3 totals 13 residues. Trimming removed 6 bases from V and 7 bases from J, with 15 bases in between. The CDR3 protein is CASSTVGRGGYTF. The CDR3 DNA follows: TGTGCCAGCTCGACCGTTGGACGAGGTGGCTACACCTTC.

This clonotype was seen at least ten times. This rearrangement joins TRBV25-1 to TRBJ1-1; 8 bases match TRBD1. The CDR3 covers 13 residues. From germline, CDR1 is MGHDK and CDR2 SYGVNS. The trim removed 6 bases at V and 8 bases at J, leaving 8 bases unmatched. The CDR3 is CASRDRVGPEAFF. The CDR3 DNA follows: TGTGCCAGCAGGGACAGGGTAGGCCCAGAAGCTTTCTTT. Combining the CDR3 with reference TRBV25-1 and TRBJ1-1 gives the whole variable domain EADIYQTPRYLVIGTGKKITLECSQTMGHDKMYWYQQDPGMELHLIHYSYGVNSTEKGDLSSESTVSRIRTEHFPLTLESARPSHTSQYLCASRDRVGPEAFFGQGTRLTVV.

This clonotype was recorded many times. The chain recombines TRBV28 with TRBJ1-3, with 7 bases identical to TRBD1. Germline values: CDR1 MDHEN, CDR2 SYDVKM. J was trimmed by 0 bases and V by 3 bases; bases with no gene match: 14. The CDR3 extends over 19 amino acids. CDR3 sequence reads: CASSLRFLHRGISGNTIYF. CDR3 bases: TGTGCCAGCAGTTTGAGATTTTTACACAGGGGCATCTCTGGAAACACCATATATTTT.

In its sample, this clonotype was seen a few times. The chain combines TRBV11-2 with TRBJ2-7; TRBD2 might be the D (6 bases). The CDR3 length is 16 residues. CDR1 SGHAT and CDR2 FQNNGV come from the germline V gene. Trimming stripped 5 bases from V and 1 base from J, with 18 bases between. CDR3 sequence (DNA): TGTGCCAGCAGCACGCCCCGGGGGTTTGTTTCCTACGAGCAGTACTTC. Amino acids: CASSTPRGFVSYEQYF. Complete variable domain (other parts from reference TRBV11-2 and TRBJ2-7): EAGVAQSPRYKIIEKRQSVAFWCNPISGHATLYWYQQILGQGPKLLIQFQNNGVVDDSQLPKDRFSAERLKGVDSTLKIQPAKLEDSAVYLCASSTPRGFVSYEQYFGPGTRLTVT.

This clonotype was recorded at least ten times. The chain combines TRBV6-1 with TRBJ2-6; no reliable D call. Per the germline V gene, CDR1 is MNHNS and CDR2 is SASEGT. CDR3 length: 16 residues. V shed 6 bases and J shed 2 bases, with 14 bases lying between them. The DNA of the CDR3 is TGTGCCAGCAGCAAAATTATATGGACTGGGGCCAACGTCCTGACTTTC. Translated, it gives CASSKIIWTGANVLTF.

This clonotype was counted a single time. The chain is built from TRBV28 and TRBJ1-5; D perhaps matches TRBD1 (5 bases). The CDR3 has 13 amino acids. Per germline, CDR1 MDHEN and CDR2 SYDVKM. The V gene lost 3 bases and the J gene lost 5 bases, with 8 bases spanning the gap. This CDR3 is CASSFWGDQPQHF. The DNA of the CDR3 is TGTGCCAGCAGTTTTTGGGGCGATCAGCCCCAGCATTTT.

The sample holds many counts of this clonotype. This rearrangement joins TRBV20-1 to TRBJ1-2; possibly TRBD1 for D (6 bases). V was cut by 0 bases and J by 7 bases, with 27 bases left in between. Germline V gene data show CDR1 as DFQATT and CDR2 as SNEGSKA (reference sequence). The CDR3 is 18 amino acids. CDR3 residues: CSARDEANPGGVGRGYTF. In DNA form, the CDR3 reads TGCAGTGCTAGAGATGAAGCCAATCCGGGGGGCGTCGGACGTGGCTACACCTTC.

There are many counts of this clonotype. The CDR3 sequence is CASSLAGVSGELFF. CDR3 in DNA: TGTGCCAGCAGTTTAGCGGGAGTGTCCGGGGAGCTGTTTTTT. V and J are TRBV12-3 or TRBV12-4 and TRBJ2-2, with D possibly being TRBD2 (5 bases). V was shortened by 0 bases and J by 6 bases, with 8 bases between the two germline ends. This CDR3 region has 14 residues.

On this clonotype itself: Since a much larger clone is just one base distant, this may be a read error. The chain combines TRBV29-1 with TRBJ1-1, with 8 bases lining up with TRBD1. V lost 7 bases to trimming and J lost 1 base; unmatched junction nucleotides: 8. The CDR3 is made up of 14 amino acids. Per germline, CDR1 SQVTM and CDR2 ANQGSEA. The CDR3 loop reads CSALQGGWNTEAFF. The CDR3 coding sequence is TGCAGCGCCCTACAGGGGGGGTGGAACACTGAAGCTTTCTTT.